This TCR beta chain stems from a study of radiotherapy plus CTLA-4 blockade in lung cancer. Study summary: Among patients, over 15% showed objective responses, and approximately 30% had disease control.

Here immunoSEQ multiplex PCR was the method, and the copy in TCRdb shows in-frame clones only, minus some. The sample yields 52,000 or so clones, around 80% seen once. Germline V gene sequence: CDR1 PRHDT, CDR2 FYEKMQ (reference sequence). The V gene lost 5 bases and the J gene lost 1 base, with 14 bases spanning the gap. The CDR3 is 16 amino acids. Sample: peripheral blood, taken from a patient treated with radiotherapy plus ipilimumab. The rearrangement links TRBV13 to TRBJ1-4, with D perhaps TRBD1 (5 bases). The sequence was collected from a human donor with non-small cell lung cancer who had a partial response to radiotherapy plus ipilimumab. CDR3: CASSRRQGGTNEKLFF. DNA for the CDR3: TGTGCCAGCAGCCGTCGTCAGGGAGGAACTAATGAAAAACTGTTTTTT. The variable domain in full, with the rest retrieved from reference TRBV13 and TRBJ1-4, is AAGVIQSPRHLIKEKRETATLKCYPIPRHDTVYWYQQGPGQDPQFLISFYEKMQSDKGSIPDRFSAQQFSDYHSELNMSSLELGDSALYFCASSRRQGGTNEKLFFGSGTQLSVL.